This TCR beta chain comes out of a study of blood T cell repertoires in COVID-19 (dated by TCRdb to 2019 to 2021). For the study in its entirety: Samples covering the acute and convalescent phases of COVID-19 were provided by collaborators in the United States, Italy and Spain. The prospective study material was composed of cDNA or gDNA derived from T cells, B-cell-depleted T cells, or PBMCs. Subjects who had been exposed to COVID-19, were actively infected with it, or had recovered from it provided the deeply sampled blood TCRbeta repertoires that made up the dataset. The repertoires were released in a freely available public database meant as a resource for research on the immune response to SARS-CoV-2. Samples came from the ongoing ImmuneRACE study (first 160 participants) plus 1,254 subjects from 6 global collaborators. Nearly every sample came with metadata listing a de-identified subject ID, COVID-19 status, age in years and sex. Where available, HLA class I and class II types were taken from metadata supplied by the sample provider and were not determined by assay-based typing. Study-level results and caveats: Clinical and demographic metadata were provided uncurated, with the amount varying by source and participant.

A single count supports this clone. Which antigen it targets is not known. Base quality data are lacking; no much larger clone is found one base away. Samples from volunteer blood donors who had recovered from COVID-19 were contributed by a second Seattle source. Collaborating institutions collected whole blood in K2EDTA tubes following their own protocols. For TCRbeta analysis, collaborator samples were shipped as frozen whole blood, as isolated PBMCs, or as DNA extracted from either sample type. V ends up 4 bases short and J 1 base short, with an unmatched junction base count of 4. The germline V gene gives CDR1 as SGDLS and CDR2 as YYNGEE. Taken from cysteine to phenylalanine, the CDR3 has 15 residues. Only CDR3 DNA is held: 45 bases, read in frame from base 1. The immunoSEQ Assay, a bias-controlled multiplex PCR, was used to amplify TCRbeta CDR3 regions from genomic DNA. In the source study's methods: The number of nucleated cells in each sample was estimated from the amplification of reference gene primers within the assay. Sequence reads were collapsed and filtered to measure the absolute abundance of every unique TCRbeta CDR3 rearrangement. For each sample, productive Simpson clonality was calculated by taking the square root of Simpson's diversity index across productive rearrangements. The table comes from immuneACCESS by way of TCRdb, which keeps in-frame sequences with V and J called. Part of the clones is missing from these tables; in studies checked, under half for an unresolved V gene and the rest for unknown reasons. The D gene and trimming were derived from the DNA, and the V and J assignments and clone size from that table. This sample has roughly 120,000 clones in its table, and 70% to 90% of those were observed once. Jointly, the top ten make up roughly 8% of the sample.

This clonotype was obtained from a man aged 65-85 years who had recovered from COVID-19. The specimen was peripheral blood. The V gene is TRBV9 and the J gene is TRBJ2-1; 8 bases in between match TRBD1. The DNA sequence is TGTGCCAGCAGCCCACGGGACAGGTCCTACAATGAGCAGTTCTTC. The resulting protein is CASSPRDRSYNEQFF.